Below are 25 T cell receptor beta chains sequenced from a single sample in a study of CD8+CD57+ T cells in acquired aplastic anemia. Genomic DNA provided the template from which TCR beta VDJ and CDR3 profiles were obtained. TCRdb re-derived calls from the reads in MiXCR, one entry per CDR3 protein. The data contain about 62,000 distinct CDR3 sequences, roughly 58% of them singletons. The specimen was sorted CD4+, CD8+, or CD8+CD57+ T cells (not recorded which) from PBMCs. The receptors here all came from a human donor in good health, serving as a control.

The CDR3 here is CATSSRGGLAGSYEQYF. CDR3 DNA sequence: TGTGCCACCAGCAGTAGAGGAGGACTAGCGGGCTCCTACGAGCAGTACTTC. V gene TRBV15 combines with J gene TRBJ2-7; TRBD2 agrees at 11 bases. V lost 3 bases, J lost 0 bases, and 7 bases stayed unmatched. The CDR3 totals 17 residues. Germline values: CDR1 LNHNV, CDR2 YYDKDF (reference sequence).

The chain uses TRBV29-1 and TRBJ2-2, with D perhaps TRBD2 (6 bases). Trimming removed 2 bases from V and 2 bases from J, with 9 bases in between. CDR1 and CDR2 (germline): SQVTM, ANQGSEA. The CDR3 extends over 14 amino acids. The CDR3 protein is CSVERRGNTGELFF. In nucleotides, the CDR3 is TGCAGCGTTGAAAGGCGGGGCAACACCGGGGAGCTGTTTTTT.

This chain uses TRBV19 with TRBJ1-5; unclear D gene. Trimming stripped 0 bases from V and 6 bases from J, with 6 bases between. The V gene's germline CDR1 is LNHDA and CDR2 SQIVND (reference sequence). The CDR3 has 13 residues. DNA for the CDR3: TGTGCCAGTAGTATAGACGCGAGTCAGCCCCAGCATTTT. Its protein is CASSIDASQPQHF.

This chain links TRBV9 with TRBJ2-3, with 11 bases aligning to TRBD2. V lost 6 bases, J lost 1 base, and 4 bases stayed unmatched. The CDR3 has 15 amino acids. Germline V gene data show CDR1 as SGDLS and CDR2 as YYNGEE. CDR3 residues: CASTETSGGTDTQYF. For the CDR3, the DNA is TGTGCCAGCACCGAGACTAGCGGGGGCACAGATACGCAGTATTTT. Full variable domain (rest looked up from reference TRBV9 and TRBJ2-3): DSGVTQTPKHLITATGQRVTLRCSPRSGDLSVYWYQQSLDQGLQFLIQYYNGEERAKGNILERFSAQQFPDLHSELNLSSLELGDSALYFCASTETSGGTDTQYFGPGTRLTVL.

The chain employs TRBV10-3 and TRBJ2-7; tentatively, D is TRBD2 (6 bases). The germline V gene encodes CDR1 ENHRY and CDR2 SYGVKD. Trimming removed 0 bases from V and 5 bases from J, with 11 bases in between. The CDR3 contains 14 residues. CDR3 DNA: TGTGCCATCAGTGAGTCACGGGGGTACAACGAGCAGTACTTC. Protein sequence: CAISESRGYNEQYF.

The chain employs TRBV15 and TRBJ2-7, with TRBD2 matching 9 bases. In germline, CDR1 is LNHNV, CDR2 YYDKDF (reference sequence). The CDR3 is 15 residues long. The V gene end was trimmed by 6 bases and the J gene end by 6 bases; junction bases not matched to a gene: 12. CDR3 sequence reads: CATSVRREGGGEQYF. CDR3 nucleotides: TGTGCCACCAGTGTAAGGCGGGAGGGAGGAGGCGAGCAGTACTTC.

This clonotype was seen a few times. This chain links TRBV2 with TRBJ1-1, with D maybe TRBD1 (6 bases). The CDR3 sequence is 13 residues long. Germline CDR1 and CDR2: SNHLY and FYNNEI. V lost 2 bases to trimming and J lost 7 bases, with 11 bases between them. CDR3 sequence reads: CASSERGQGEAFF. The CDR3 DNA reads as TGTGCCAGCAGTGAACGGGGGCAAGGTGAAGCTTTCTTT. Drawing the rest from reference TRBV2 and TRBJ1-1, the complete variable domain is EPEVTQTPSHQVTQMGQEVILRCVPISNHLYFYWYRQILGQKVEFLVSFYNNEISEKSEIFDDQFSVERPDGSNFTLKIRSTKLEDSAMYFCASSERGQGEAFFGQGTRLTVV.

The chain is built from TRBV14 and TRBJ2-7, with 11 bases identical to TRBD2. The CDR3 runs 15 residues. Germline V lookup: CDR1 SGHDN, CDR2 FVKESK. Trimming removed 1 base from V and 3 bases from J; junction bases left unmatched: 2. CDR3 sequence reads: CASSQGLAGNYEQYV. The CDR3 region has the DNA TGTGCCAGCAGCCAAGGACTAGCGGGGAACTACGAGCAGTACGTC.

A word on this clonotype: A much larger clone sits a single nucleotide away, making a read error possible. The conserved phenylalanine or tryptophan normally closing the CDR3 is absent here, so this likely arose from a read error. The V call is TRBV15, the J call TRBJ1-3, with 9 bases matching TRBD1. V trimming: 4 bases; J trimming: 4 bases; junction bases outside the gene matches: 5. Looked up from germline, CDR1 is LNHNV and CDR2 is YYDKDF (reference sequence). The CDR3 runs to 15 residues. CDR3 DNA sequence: TGTGCCACCAGCATCGACGGGACAGGGGGAAACACCATATATCTT. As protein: CATSIDGTGGNTIYL.

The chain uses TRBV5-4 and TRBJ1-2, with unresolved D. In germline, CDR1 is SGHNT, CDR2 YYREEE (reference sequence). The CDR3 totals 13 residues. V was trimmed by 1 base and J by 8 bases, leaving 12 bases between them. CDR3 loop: CASSLRRVGGYTF. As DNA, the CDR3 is TGTGCCAGCAGCTTGAGGCGCGTTGGGGGCTACACCTTC.

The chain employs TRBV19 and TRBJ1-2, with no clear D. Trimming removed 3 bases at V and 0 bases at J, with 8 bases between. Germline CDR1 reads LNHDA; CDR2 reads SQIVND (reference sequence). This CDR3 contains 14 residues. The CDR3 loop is CASSIVPTNYGYTF. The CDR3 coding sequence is TGTGCCAGTAGTATTGTTCCTACTAACTATGGCTACACCTTC.

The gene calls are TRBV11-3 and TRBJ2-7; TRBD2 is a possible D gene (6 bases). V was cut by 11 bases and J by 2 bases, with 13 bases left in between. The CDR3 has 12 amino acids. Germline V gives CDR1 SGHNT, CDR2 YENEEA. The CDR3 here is CAAGGRPYEQYF. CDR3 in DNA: TGTGCCGCCGGGGGTCGGCCCTACGAGCAGTACTTC. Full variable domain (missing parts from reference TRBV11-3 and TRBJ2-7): EAGVVQSPRYKIIEKKQPVAFWCNPISGHNTLYWYLQNLGQGPELLIRYENEEAVDDSQLPKDRFSAERLKGVDSTLKIQPAELGDSAVYLCAAGGRPYEQYFGPGTRLTVT.

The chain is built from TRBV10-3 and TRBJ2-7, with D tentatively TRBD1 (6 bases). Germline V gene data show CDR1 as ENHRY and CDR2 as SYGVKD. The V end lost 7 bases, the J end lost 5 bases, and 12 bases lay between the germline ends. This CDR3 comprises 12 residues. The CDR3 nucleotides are TGTGCCATCAAGGCAGGGGAGCACGAGCAGTACTTC. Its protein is CAIKAGEHEQYF.

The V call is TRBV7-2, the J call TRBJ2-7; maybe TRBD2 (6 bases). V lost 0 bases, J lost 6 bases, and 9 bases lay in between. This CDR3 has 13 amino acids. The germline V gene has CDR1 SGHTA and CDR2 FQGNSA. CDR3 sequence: CASSLAEGGEQYV. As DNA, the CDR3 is TGTGCCAGCAGCTTAGCGGAGGGCGGCGAGCAGTACGTC.

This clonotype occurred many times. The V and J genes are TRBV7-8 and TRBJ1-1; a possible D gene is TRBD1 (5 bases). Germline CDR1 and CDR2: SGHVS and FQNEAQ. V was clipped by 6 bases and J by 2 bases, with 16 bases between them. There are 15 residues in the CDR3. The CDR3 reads CASSPPRGLNTEAFF. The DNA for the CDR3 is TGTGCCAGCAGTCCACCCCGGGGGTTAAACACTGAAGCTTTCTTT. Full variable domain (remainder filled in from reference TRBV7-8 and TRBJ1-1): GAGVSQSPRYKVAKRGQDVALRCDPISGHVSLFWYQQALGQGPEFLTYFQNEAQLDKSGLPSDRFFAERPEGSVSTLKIQRTQQEDSAVYLCASSPPRGLNTEAFFGQGTRLTVV.

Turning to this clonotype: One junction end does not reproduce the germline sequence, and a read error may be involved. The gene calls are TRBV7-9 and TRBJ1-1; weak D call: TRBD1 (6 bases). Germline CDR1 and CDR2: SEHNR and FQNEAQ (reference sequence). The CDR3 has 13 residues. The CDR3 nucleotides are TGTGCCAGCACCTTACAGGGGAACACTGAAGCTTTCTTT. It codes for CASTLQGNTEAFF.

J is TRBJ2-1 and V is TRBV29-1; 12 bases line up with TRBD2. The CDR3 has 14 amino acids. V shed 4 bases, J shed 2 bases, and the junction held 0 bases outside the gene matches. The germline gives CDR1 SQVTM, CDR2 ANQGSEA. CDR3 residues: CSVASGRAYNEQFF. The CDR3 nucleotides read TGCAGCGTTGCTAGCGGGAGGGCCTACAATGAGCAGTTCTTC.

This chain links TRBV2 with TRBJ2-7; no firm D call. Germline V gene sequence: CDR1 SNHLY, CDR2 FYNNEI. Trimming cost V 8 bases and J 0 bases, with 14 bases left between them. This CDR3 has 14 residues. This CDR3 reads CASARVRYSYEQYF. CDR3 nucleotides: TGTGCCAGCGCTAGGGTCCGGTACTCCTACGAGCAGTACTTC.

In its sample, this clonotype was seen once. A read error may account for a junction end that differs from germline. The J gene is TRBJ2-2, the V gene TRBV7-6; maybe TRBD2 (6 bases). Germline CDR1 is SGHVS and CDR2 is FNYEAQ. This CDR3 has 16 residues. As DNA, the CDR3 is TGTGCCAGCGGCTTAGTGACTAGTGGGGACACCGGGGAGCTGTTTTTT. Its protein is CASGLVTSGDTGELFF. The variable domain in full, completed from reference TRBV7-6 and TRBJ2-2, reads GAGVSQSPRYKVTKRGQDVALRCDPISGHVSLYWYRQALGQGPEFLTYFNYEAQQDKSGLPNDRFSAERPEGSISTLTIQRTEQRDSAMYRCASGLVTSGDTGELFFGEGSRLTVL.

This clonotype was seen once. The CDR3 spells CASSGSRGELVGSTDTQYF. In DNA form, the CDR3 reads TGTGCCAGCAGTGGCTCCAGGGGCGAGTTGGTCGGGAGTACAGATACGCAGTATTTT. The chain joins TRBV6-4 to TRBJ2-3; the D gene could be TRBD1 or TRBD2 (6 bases each). Germline lookup yields CDR1 MRHNA and CDR2 SNTAGT. The CDR3 is made up of 19 amino acids. V gave up 4 bases and J gave up 3 bases, with 26 bases separating them.

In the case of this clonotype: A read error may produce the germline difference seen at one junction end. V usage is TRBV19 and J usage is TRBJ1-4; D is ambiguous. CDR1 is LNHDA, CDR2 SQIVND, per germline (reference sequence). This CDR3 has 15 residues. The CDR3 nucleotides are TGTGCCAGTAGGCCGTACGGTGCAACTAGTGAAAAACTGTTTTTT. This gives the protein CASRPYGATSEKLFF.

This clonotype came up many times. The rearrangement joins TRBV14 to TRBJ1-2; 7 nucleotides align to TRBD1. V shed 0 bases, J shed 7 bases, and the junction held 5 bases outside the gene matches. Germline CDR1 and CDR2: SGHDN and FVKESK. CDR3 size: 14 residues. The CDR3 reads CASSQDQGGVGYTF. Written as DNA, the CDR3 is TGTGCCAGCAGCCAAGATCAAGGGGGCGTTGGCTACACCTTC.

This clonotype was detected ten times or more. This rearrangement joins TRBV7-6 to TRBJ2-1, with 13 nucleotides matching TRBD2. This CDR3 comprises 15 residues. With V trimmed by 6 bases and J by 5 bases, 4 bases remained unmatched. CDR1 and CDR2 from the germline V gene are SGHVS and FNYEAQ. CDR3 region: CASSWGLAGNNEQFF. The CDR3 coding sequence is TGTGCCAGCAGTTGGGGACTAGCGGGGAACAATGAGCAGTTCTTC.

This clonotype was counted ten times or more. The CDR3 is CSAREDTSSSGNTIYF. CDR3 DNA sequence: TGCAGTGCTAGAGAGGACACCTCGAGCTCTGGAAACACCATATATTTT. The rearrangement uses TRBV20-1 and TRBJ1-3; D possibly corresponds to TRBD1 (5 bases). This CDR3 is 16 amino acids long. Germline assignment: CDR1 DFQATT and CDR2 SNEGSKA (reference sequence). V was shortened by 0 bases and J by 0 bases, with 12 bases between the two germline ends.

The CDR3 sequence is CASSANKKLFF. The CDR3 nucleotides are TGTGCCAGCAGTGCTAACAAAAAACTGTTTTTT. The chain links TRBV2 to TRBJ1-4; the D is unclear. The germline CDR1 and CDR2 sequences are SNHLY and FYNNEI. This CDR3 region has 11 residues. Trimming removed 4 bases from V and 9 bases from J, with 6 bases in between.